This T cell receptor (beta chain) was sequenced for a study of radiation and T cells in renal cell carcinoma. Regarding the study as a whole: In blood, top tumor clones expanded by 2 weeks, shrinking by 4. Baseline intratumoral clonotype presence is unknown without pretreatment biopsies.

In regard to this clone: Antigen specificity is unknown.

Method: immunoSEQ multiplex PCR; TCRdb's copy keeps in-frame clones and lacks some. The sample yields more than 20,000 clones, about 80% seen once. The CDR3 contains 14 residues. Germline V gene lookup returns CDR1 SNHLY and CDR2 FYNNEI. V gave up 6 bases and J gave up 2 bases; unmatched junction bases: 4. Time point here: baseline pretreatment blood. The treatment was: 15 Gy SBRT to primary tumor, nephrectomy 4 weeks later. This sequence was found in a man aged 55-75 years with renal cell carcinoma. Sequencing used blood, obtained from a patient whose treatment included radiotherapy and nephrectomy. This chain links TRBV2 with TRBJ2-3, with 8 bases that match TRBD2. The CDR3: CASSYSGTTDTQYF. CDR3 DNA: TGTGCCAGCAGCTATAGCGGGACCACAGATACGCAGTATTTT.